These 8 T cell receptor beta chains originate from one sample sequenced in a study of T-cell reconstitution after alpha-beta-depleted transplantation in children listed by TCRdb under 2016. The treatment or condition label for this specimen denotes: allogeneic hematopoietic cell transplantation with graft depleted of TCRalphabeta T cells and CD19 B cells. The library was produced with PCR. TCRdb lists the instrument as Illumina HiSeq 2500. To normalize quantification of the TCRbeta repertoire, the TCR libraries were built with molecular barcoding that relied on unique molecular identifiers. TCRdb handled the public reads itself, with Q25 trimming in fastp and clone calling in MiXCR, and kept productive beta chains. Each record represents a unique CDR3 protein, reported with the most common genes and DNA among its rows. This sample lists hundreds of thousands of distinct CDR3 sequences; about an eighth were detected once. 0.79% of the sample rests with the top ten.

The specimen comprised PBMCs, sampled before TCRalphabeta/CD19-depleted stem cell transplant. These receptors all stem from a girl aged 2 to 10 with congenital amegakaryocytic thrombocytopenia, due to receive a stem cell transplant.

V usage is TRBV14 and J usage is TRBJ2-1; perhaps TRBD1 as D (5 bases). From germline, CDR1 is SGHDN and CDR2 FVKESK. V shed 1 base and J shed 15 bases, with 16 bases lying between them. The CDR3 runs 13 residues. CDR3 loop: CASSQANRPPWFF. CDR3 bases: TGTGCCAGCAGCCAAGCGAACAGGCCCCCGTGGTTCTTC.

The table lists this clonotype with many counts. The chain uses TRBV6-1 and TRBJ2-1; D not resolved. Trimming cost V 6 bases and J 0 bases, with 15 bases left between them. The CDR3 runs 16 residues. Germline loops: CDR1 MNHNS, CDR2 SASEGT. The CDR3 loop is CASRAVGDTSYNEQFF. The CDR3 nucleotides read TGTGCCAGCAGGGCCGTGGGCGATACCTCCTACAATGAGCAGTTCTTC.

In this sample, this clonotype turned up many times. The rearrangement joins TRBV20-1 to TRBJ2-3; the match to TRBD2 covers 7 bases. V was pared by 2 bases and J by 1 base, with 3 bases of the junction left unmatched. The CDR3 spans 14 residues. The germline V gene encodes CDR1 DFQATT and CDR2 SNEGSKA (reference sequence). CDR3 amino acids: CSARSGIGTDTQYF. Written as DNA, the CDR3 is TGCAGTGCTAGAAGCGGGATTGGCACAGATACGCAGTATTTT.

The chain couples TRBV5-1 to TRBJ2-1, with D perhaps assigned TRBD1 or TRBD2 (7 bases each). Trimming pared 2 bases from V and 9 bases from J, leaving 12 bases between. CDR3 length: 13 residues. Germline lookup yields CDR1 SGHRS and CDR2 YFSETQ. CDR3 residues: CASSLLRGGEQFF. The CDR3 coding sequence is TGCGCCAGCAGCTTACTCAGGGGGGGTGAGCAGTTCTTC.

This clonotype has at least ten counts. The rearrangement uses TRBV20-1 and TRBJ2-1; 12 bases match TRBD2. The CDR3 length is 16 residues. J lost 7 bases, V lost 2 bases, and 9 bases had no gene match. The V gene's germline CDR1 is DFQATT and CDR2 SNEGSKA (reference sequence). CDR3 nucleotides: TGCAGTGCTAGACCCACGACTAGCGGGAGTGTAAATGAGCAGTTCTTC. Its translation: CSARPTTSGSVNEQFF.

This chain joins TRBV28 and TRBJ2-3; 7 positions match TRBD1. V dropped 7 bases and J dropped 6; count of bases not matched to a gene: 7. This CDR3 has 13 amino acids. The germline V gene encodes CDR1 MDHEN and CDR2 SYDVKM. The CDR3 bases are TGTGCCAGCATTGACAGGGTCAGGGATACGCAGTATTTT. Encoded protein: CASIDRVRDTQYF.

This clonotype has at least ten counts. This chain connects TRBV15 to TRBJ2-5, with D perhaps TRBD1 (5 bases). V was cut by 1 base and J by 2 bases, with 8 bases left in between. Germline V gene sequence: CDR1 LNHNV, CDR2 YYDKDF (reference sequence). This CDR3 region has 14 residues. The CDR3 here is CATSRVPGQETQYF. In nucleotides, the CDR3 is TGTGCCACCAGCAGAGTTCCAGGGCAAGAGACCCAGTACTTC.

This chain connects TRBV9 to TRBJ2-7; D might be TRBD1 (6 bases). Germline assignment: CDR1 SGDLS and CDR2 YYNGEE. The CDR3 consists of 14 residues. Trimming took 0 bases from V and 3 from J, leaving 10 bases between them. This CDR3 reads CASSVDRVDYEQYF. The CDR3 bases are TGTGCCAGCAGCGTAGACAGGGTGGACTACGAGCAGTACTTC.